This record looks at one T cell receptor (beta chain) sequence and its context. This clonotype was counted between two and nine times. Its antigen is currently not known. Base qualities are missing; no much larger clone stands one base away. The CDR3 measures 13 amino acids from cysteine to phenylalanine. This entry keeps only the CDR3 DNA: 39 bases, framed from base 1. V and J lose 6 bases and 3 bases, and a span of 9 bases separates them. The germline V gene provides CDR1 MNHNS and CDR2 SASEGT. Naive CD8 T cell libraries were made from roughly 20,000 to 1,000,000 sorted cells using 10%, 30% or 50% of purified RNA. Naive CD8 T cells were FACS-sorted as CD8+CD4-CCR7+CD45RA+ on a BD FACSAria II into RLT Plus buffer. Approximately nine TCR copies' worth of Jurkat RNA were spiked into about 20,000-1,000,000 naive CD8 T cell samples to test detection sensitivity. Enrichment of CD8 T cells was done with RosetteSep CD8+ T Cell Enrichment Cocktail plus Ficoll-Paque, and ACK red cell lysis came afterward.

This entry is derived from a study of molecular identifiers for immune sequencing clone quantification (dated by TCRdb to 2016 to 2018). At the level of the whole study: In a replicate experiment, RNA from roughly 18,000 or 92,000 naive CD8 T cells was split into five aliquots, four of which were sequenced. This methods study benchmarked molecular-identifier clustering-based TCR repertoire sequencing (MIDCIRS) and TCR RNA copy counting, using CD8 T cells to do so.

Results the study describes overall, beyond this receptor: Spiked-in Jurkat TCR RNA equal to a single cell's worth was reported to be detectable even within 1,100,000 naive CD8 T cells. The naive libraries included spiked-in Jurkat TCR RNA (around 9 copies' worth), and this RNA is not part of the donor repertoire. Modeling gave around 2.7 recovered TCR RNA copies per cell versus about 10 by digital PCR, implying 25% to 30% capture efficiency. Clones above 20 RNA copies held over 97% of molecules in CMV-specific effector cells but under 1% in naive cells. When barcode sub-clustering was omitted, TCR diversity was inflated by chimeric consensus sequences, with chimeras reaching as high as 47%. Identical TCR molecules sharing a barcode could cause highly expanded clone sizes to be underestimated.

Libraries came from PCR. Sequencing used a NextSeq 500. Bulk TCR libraries were prepared as previously described, using TCR primers listed in Table S5. The Qiagen AllPrep DNA/RNA kit was used to purify total RNA. Reads from multiple sequencing runs of the same library were pooled before analysis. Per the source publication's procedure: Reads were retained only if the reads had an exact TCR constant sequence, and the retained reads were trimmed to 150 nt and grouped according to their 12-nt molecular barcodes. Reads inside each barcode group were sub-clustered using a 15% Levenshtein threshold, and a quality-weighted consensus sequence was constructed for each RNA molecule. Non-functional sequences were removed, as were lower-count sequences one edit away from another. Barcode sub-clusters with fewer than 20% of the maximum read count were removed, based on fitting two negative binomial distributions. The public sequencing data were trimmed at Q25 with fastp and processed into clonotypes with MiXCR by TCRdb, which kept only in-frame beta chains. Every distinct CDR3 protein forms one entry, paired with its most common genes and DNA. The V and J calls come from TCRdb's annotation, not from the publication. In all, the sample holds approximately 590,000 distinct CDR3 sequences, and about 25% of those were seen once. The top ten hold 0.78% of the sample.

This TCR was recovered from a human donor in good health. Some libraries in this study had Jurkat cell RNA spiked in. The V and J genes are TRBV6-1 and TRBJ1-3; the D gene remains uncertain. Sequencing was carried out using naive CD8+ T cells from blood, with Jurkat cell RNA spiked in. In light of the paper, this sample's cell subset or site label describes: FACS-sorted CD8+CD4-CCR7+CD45RA+ naive T cells. The DNA sequence reads TGTGCCAGCAGGGCCCCTGATGGAAACACCATATATTTT. Its translation reads: CASRAPDGNTIYF.